This record covers a single T cell receptor beta chain. An end of the junction does not agree with germline; a read error may underlie this. The CDR3 runs 18 residues. Germline CDR1 reads GTSNPN; CDR2 reads SVGIG (reference sequence). This specimen belongs to a study of blood T cell repertoires in COVID-19. On the study more broadly: Whether acute or convalescent, the COVID-19 samples came from the United States, Italy and Spain. T cells, B-cell-depleted T cells, or PBMCs provided the cDNA or gDNA that served as material.

Original methodology: Nucleated cell number was recorded as an estimate derived from reference gene primer amplification. The table came from immunoSEQ multiplex PCR; TCRdb's copy has only in-frame clones and leaves some out. V and J calls plus clone size are reproduced from that table; the DNA served to infer D and trimming. The table shows roughly 73,000 clones, with around 87% occurring only once. The TCR was taken from a woman older than 75 with active or convalescent COVID-19. This rearrangement joins TRBV30 to TRBJ1-4; 7 bases agree with TRBD1. Input material: peripheral blood. The CDR3 DNA is TGTACCTGGAGTTTTAGCAGGACACAGGGGTTCACTAATGAAAAACTGTTTTTT. It specifies CTWSFSRTQGFTNEKLFF.